This T cell receptor beta chain originates from a study of T cells in localized non-small cell lung cancer (dated by TCRdb to 2020 to 2021). General notes on the study: Comparing tumors with uninvolved tumor-adjacent lungs, the study looked at the T cell repertoires of 200 to 250 patients with early-stage NSCLC. The cohort was made up of roughly 250 treatment-naive NSCLC patients whose localized lung tumors had been resected. NSCLC patients had a mean age of roughly 66 years, and fewer than 150 were male and nearly 110 female.

Overall results and qualifications from the work: Because the study design was exploratory, TCR variables were selected using unadjusted p-values without false-discovery rate correction. Because multi-region tumor sequencing was not performed, intratumor heterogeneity could not be ruled out. Uninvolved tumor-adjacent lung showed the highest T cell clonality, higher than tumor, which suggests more focused antigenic responses in the uninvolved tumor-adjacent lung. A median of about 55 of the top 100 tumor clones were detected in paired uninvolved adjacent lung, and 28 of these tumor clones were also found among the top 100 clones of the paired uninvolved adjacent lung. Longer overall survival was associated with higher T cell density in blood, whereas shorter survival was associated with higher clonality in adjacent lung.

At diagnosis, tumor, uninvolved tumor-adjacent lung and peripheral blood were collected and then preserved as a mix of FFPE and fresh-frozen material. Blood samples were analyzed as peripheral blood mononuclear cells for TCR repertoire profiling. On this clone itself: No cognate antigen has been identified for it. No much larger clone is present one base from it, and per-base qualities are unavailable.

The immunoSEQ Assay was used to sequence TCR beta CDR3 regions from DNA. Per the original workflow: T cell density was computed as TCR beta template counts normalized to usable DNA estimated by amplifying housekeeping genes. Richness was estimated using the preseqR package, with extrapolation to 400,000 templates for PBMC samples and to 120,000 templates for tissue samples. Clonality was defined by subtracting Pielou's evenness from one. Tissue-enriched TCRs were identified by differential abundance testing using productive amino-acid clonotypes, minimum total count 5 and alpha 0.1. The Jaccard Index and the Morisita Overlap Index were used to quantify repertoire overlap between compartments. GLIPH grouped TCR beta CDR3s together with public tetramer-defined viral CDR3s, and a viral motif had to include at least three viral sequences and also show V-gene enrichment. TCRdb took this table from immuneACCESS and kept in-frame rearrangements with V and J called. Such tables lack part of the clones; where checked against another copy, unresolved V genes explain under half of the gap, and the rest is unexplained. That table is the source of V, J and clone size, and D and trimming were worked out from the DNA. This sample gives 45,000 to 55,000 clones in total; 60% to 85% of them show up just once. The ten top clones hold less than 20% of the sample.

The CDR3 contains 16 residues, cysteine and phenylalanine counted. Of the read, only the CDR3 DNA is kept; its 48 bases are in frame from base 1. After removal of 2 bases from V and 5 bases from J, the junction retains 10 bases not matched to a gene. From the germline V gene, CDR1 is MNHEY and CDR2 is SVGAGI. The receptor was isolated from a man aged 40 to 69 with stage I squamous cell lung carcinoma. The sample here was peripheral blood, taken before any cancer treatment. The chain is assembled from TRBV6-5 and TRBJ2-5; TRBD2 lines up with 8 middle nucleotides. DNA sequence: TGTGCCAGCAGTTACCGGAGGACGGGGGGGCAGGAGACCCAGTACTTC. The translation is CASSYRRTGGQETQYF.